This is a list of T cell receptor beta chains from one sample in a study of post-analysis software for immune sequencing data. Each CDR3 protein is one row after TCRdb ran MiXCR on the PCR reads. The sample includes roughly 670,000 distinct CDR3 sequences, 55% to 70% of them seen just once. Sequenced material: blood. All receptors derive from a girl aged 2 to 10 with multiple sclerosis. The CDR3 runs from the conserved cysteine through the conserved F or W. The D gene is left open where the match is weak. Only part of the rows carry a size: once, few, many, or a class if the clone is expanded.

j_gene	d_gene	abundance	v_gene	CDR3aa	CDR3nt
TRBJ1-2	NA	NA	TRBV5-1	CASSLEIGSSYGYTF	TGCGCCAGCAGCTTGGAGATCGGGAGCTCCTATGGCTACACCTTC
TRBJ1-2	NA	few	TRBV4-3	CASSPLNRDGYTF	TGCGCCAGCAGCCCACTGAACCGGGATGGCTACACCTTC
TRBJ2-1	TRBD1	NA	TRBV7-8	CASSLRQGVMDEQFF	TGTGCCAGCAGCTTGCGACAGGGCGTCATGGATGAGCAGTTCTTC
TRBJ2-1	NA	NA	TRBV18	CASSPTTSYNEQFF	TGTGCCAGCTCCCCGACTACCTCATACAATGAGCAGTTCTTC
TRBJ2-7	NA	NA	TRBV7-9	CASSFGDSYYEQYF	TGTGCCAGCAGCTTCGGTGACAGTTACTACGAGCAGTACTTC
TRBJ1-2	NA	NA	TRBV12-3/TRBV12-4	CASSTSGMYGYTF	TGTGCCAGCAGCACCTCAGGGATGTATGGCTACACCTTC
TRBJ2-7	TRBD2	few	TRBV5-1	CASSPGLAVPSYEQYF	TGCGCCAGCTCTCCTGGACTAGCGGTTCCCTCCTACGAGCAGTACTTC
TRBJ1-5	NA	NA	TRBV12-3/TRBV12-4	CASSPTVGGDQPQHF	TGTGCCAGCAGTCCAACCGTGGGGGGGGATCAGCCCCAGCATTTT
TRBJ2-7	NA	few	TRBV29-1	CSVEKGGAGYEQYF	TGCAGCGTTGAAAAGGGAGGAGCTGGGTACGAGCAGTACTTC
TRBJ2-3	NA	NA	TRBV5-1	CANSLLTYTDTQYF	TGCGCCAACAGCTTGCTCACCTACACAGATACGCAGTATTTT
TRBJ2-1	TRBD1	NA	TRBV20-1	CSARDMRQGAEQFF	TGCAGTGCTAGAGATATGCGACAGGGGGCTGAGCAGTTCTTC
TRBJ1-2	NA	NA	TRBV12-3/TRBV12-4	CASSFYGIWGGYTF	TGTGCCAGCAGTTTTTACGGAATTTGGGGTGGCTACACCTTC
TRBJ2-7	TRBD1	NA	TRBV6-5	CASSYSGQGAYEQYF	TGTGCCAGCAGTTACTCCGGACAGGGGGCCTACGAGCAGTACTTC
TRBJ2-1	NA	NA	TRBV7-3	CASSLGNGGSNEQFF	TGTGCCAGCAGCCTGGGCAACGGGGGTTCTAATGAGCAGTTCTTC
TRBJ1-1	TRBD1	few	TRBV4-3	CASSQDPQGAGNTEAFF	TGCGCCAGCAGCCAAGATCCCCAGGGGGCTGGGAACACTGAAGCTTTCTTT
TRBJ2-7	TRBD2	NA	TRBV5-1	CASSLRDSGRIPYEQYF	TGCGCCAGCAGCTTACGGGATAGCGGGAGGATCCCCTACGAGCAGTACTTC
TRBJ2-7	NA	few	TRBV7-6	CASSPRLRSYEQYF	TGTGCCAGCAGCCCTAGACTCAGATCCTACGAGCAGTACTTC
TRBJ2-3	TRBD2	few	TRBV4-1	CASSPGGAGRGGRADTQYF	TGCGCCAGCAGCCCCGGAGGGGCAGGGCGGGGAGGGCGAGCAGATACGCAGTATTTT
TRBJ2-1	TRBD2	NA	TRBV25-1	CASRELAGGNEQFF	TGTGCCAGCAGGGAACTAGCGGGAGGCAATGAGCAGTTCTTC
TRBJ2-5	TRBD1	NA	TRBV7-2	CASSRRQGGTQYF	TGTGCCAGCAGCCGACGACAGGGCGGGACCCAGTACTTC
TRBJ1-4	TRBD1	NA	TRBV6-5	CASSYFAVVTGTGTKKLFF	TGTGCCAGCAGTTACTTCGCGGTTGTGACCGGGACAGGAACGAAAAAACTGTTTTTT
TRBJ2-4	NA	NA	TRBV2	CASSARIAKNIQYF	TGCGCCAGCAGTGCGCGGATAGCCAAAAACATTCAGTACTTC
TRBJ1-1	TRBD1	NA	TRBV5-6	CASSLAMGRGVTEAFF	TGTGCCAGCAGCCTCGCCATGGGCAGGGGGGTTACTGAAGCTTTCTTT
TRBJ2-5	TRBD1	few	TRBV12-3/TRBV12-4	CASRGTGQETQYF	TGTGCCAGCAGGGGGACAGGTCAAGAGACCCAGTACTTC
TRBJ2-7	TRBD2	NA	TRBV5-5	CASSLAGTSLYEQYF	TGTGCCAGCAGCTTGGCCGGGACTAGCCTGTACGAGCAGTACTTC
TRBJ1-1	TRBD1	NA	TRBV5-4	CASSSGQGRMNTEAFF	TGTGCCAGCAGCTCGGGACAGGGAAGAATGAACACTGAAGCTTTCTTT
TRBJ2-1	NA	NA	TRBV6-2/TRBV6-3	CASSYGSVGNEQFF	TGTGCCAGCAGTTACGGGTCAGTAGGCAATGAGCAGTTCTTC
TRBJ1-2	NA	NA	TRBV12-3/TRBV12-4	CASSLVRGGGGYTF	TGTGCCAGCAGTTTAGTGCGGGGCGGCGGGGGCTACACCTTC
TRBJ2-7	NA	NA	TRBV6-2/TRBV6-3	CASSYSWTRDGNEQYF	TGTGCCAGCAGTTACTCCTGGACTCGGGATGGGAACGAGCAGTACTTC
TRBJ1-1	NA	NA	TRBV12-3/TRBV12-4	CASSLLTTGTEAFF	TGTGCCAGCAGTTTACTCACGACGGGCACTGAAGCTTTCTTT
TRBJ1-4	NA	NA	TRBV12-3/TRBV12-4	CASRPQGPDEKLFF	TGTGCCAGCCGACCCCAGGGGCCCGATGAAAAACTGTTTTTT